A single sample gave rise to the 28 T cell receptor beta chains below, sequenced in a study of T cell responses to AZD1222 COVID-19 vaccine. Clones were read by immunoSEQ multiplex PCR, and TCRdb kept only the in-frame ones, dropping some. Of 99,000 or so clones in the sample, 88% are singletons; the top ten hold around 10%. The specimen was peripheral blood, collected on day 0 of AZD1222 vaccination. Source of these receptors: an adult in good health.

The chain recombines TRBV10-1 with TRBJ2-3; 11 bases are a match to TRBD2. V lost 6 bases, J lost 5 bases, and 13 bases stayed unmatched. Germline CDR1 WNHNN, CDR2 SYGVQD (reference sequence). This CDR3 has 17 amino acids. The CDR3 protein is CASSAPTLAGEGDTQYF. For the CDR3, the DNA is TGCGCCAGCAGCGCACCAACACTAGCGGGAGAGGGAGATACGCAGTATTTT.

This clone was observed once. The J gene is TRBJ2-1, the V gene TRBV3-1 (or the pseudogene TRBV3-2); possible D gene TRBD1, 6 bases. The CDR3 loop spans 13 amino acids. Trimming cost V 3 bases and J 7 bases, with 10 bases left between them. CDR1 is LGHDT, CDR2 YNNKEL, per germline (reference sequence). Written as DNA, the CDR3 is TGTGCCAGCAGCCAGACAGGTGGAAATGAGCAGTTCTTC. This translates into CASSQTGGNEQFF.

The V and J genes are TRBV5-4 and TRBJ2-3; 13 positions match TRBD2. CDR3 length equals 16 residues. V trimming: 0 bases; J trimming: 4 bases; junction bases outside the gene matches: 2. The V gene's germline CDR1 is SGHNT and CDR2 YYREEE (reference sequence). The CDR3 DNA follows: TGTGCCAGCAGCTTGGGACTAGCGGGAGGCGCAGATACGCAGTATTTT. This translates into CASSLGLAGGADTQYF.

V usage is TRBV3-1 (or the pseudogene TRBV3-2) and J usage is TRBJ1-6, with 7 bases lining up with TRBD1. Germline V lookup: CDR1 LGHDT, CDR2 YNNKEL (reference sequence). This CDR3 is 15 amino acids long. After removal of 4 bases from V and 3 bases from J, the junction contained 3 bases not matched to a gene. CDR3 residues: CASSRAGGYNSPLHF. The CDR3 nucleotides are TGTGCCAGCAGCCGTGCAGGGGGCTATAATTCACCCCTCCACTTT.

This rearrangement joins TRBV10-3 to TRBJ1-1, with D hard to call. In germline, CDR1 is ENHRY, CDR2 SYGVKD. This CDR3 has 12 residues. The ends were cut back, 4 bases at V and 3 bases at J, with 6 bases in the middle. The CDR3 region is CAISGEYTEAFF. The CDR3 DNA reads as TGTGCCATCAGTGGGGAGTACACTGAAGCTTTCTTT.

The CDR3 sequence is CASSPGTAVNTIYF. CDR3 nucleotide sequence: TGTGCCAGCAGCCCAGGGACGGCGGTAAACACCATATATTTT. The chain has TRBV9 and TRBJ1-3, with D perhaps TRBD1 (5 bases). The CDR3 is 14 residues long. Germline CDR1 is SGDLS and CDR2 is YYNGEE. V lost 4 bases and J 6 bases, leaving 14 bases between the germline ends.

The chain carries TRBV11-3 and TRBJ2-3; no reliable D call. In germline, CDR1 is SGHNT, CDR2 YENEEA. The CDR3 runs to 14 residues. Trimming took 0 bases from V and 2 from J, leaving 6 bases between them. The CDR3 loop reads CASSLDGPTDTQYF. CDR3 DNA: TGTGCCAGCAGCTTAGACGGGCCCACAGATACGCAGTATTTT. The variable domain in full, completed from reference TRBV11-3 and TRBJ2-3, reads EAGVVQSPRYKIIEKKQPVAFWCNPISGHNTLYWYLQNLGQGPELLIRYENEEAVDDSQLPKDRFSAERLKGVDSTLKIQPAELGDSAVYLCASSLDGPTDTQYFGPGTRLTVL.

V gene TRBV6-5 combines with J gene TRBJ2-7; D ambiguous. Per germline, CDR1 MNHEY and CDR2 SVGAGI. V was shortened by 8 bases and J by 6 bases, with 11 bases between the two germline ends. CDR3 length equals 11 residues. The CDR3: CASRTLGEQYF. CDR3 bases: TGTGCCAGCCGAACCCTCGGCGAGCAGTACTTC.

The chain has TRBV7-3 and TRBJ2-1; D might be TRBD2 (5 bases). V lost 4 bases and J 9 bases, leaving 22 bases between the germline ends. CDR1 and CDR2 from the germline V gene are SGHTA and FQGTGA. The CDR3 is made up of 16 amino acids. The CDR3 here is CASSSPSLGLPSEQFF. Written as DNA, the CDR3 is TGTGCCAGCAGCTCTCCATCCCTCGGACTCCCCAGTGAGCAGTTCTTC. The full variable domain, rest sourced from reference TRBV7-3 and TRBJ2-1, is GAGVSQTPSNKVTEKGKYVELRCDPISGHTALYWYRQSLGQGPEFLIYFQGTGAADDSGLPNDRFFAVRPEGSVSTLKIQRTERGDSAVYLCASSSPSLGLPSEQFFGPGTRLTVL.

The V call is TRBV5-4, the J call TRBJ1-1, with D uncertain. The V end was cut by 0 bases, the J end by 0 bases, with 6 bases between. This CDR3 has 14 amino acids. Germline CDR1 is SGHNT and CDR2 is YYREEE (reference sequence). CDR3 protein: CASSLGGLNTEAFF. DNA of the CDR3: TGTGCCAGCAGCTTGGGAGGTCTGAACACTGAAGCTTTCTTT.

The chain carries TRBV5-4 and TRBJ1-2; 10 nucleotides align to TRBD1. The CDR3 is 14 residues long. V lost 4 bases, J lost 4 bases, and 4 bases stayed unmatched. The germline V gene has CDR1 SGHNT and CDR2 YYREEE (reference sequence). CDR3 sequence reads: CASSTGQGRYGYTF. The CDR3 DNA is TGTGCCAGCAGCACGGGACAGGGGCGCTATGGCTACACCTTC. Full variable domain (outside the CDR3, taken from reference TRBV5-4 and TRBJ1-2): ETGVTQSPTHLIKTRGQQVTLRCSSQSGHNTVSWYQQALGQGPQFIFQYYREEENGRGNFPPRFSGLQFPNYSSELNVNALELDDSALYLCASSTGQGRYGYTFGSGTRLTVV.

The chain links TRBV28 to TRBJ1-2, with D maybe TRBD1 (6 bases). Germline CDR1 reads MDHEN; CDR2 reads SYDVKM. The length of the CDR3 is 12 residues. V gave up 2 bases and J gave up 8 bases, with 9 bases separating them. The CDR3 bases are TGTGCCAGCAGTTTAAAGGGGGGAGGCTACACCTTC. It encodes CASSLKGGGYTF.

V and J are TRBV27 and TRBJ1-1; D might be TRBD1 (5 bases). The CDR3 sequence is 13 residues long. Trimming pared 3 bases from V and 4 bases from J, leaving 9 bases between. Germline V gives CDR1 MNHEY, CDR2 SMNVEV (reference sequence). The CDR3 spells CASSFAGGTEAFF. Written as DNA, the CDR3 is TGTGCCAGCAGTTTCGCGGGGGGCACTGAAGCTTTCTTT.

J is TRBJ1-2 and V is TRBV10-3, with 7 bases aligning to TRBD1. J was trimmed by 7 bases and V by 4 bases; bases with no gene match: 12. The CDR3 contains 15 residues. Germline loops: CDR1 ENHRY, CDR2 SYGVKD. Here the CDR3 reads CAISGRDRALSGYTF. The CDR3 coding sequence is TGTGCCATCAGTGGGCGAGACAGGGCTTTAAGTGGCTACACCTTC.

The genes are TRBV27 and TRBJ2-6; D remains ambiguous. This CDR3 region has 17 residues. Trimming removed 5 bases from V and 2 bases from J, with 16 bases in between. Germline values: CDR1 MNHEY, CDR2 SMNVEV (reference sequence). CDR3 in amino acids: CASSPNGPRTGANVLTF. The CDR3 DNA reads TGTGCCAGCAGTCCTAACGGACCCAGGACTGGGGCCAACGTCCTGACTTTC.

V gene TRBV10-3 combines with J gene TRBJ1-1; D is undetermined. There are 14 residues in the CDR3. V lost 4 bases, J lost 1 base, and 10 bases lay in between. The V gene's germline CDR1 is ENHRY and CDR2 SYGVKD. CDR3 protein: CAISGGLTNTEAFF. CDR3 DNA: TGTGCCATCAGTGGAGGACTGACGAACACTGAAGCTTTCTTT.

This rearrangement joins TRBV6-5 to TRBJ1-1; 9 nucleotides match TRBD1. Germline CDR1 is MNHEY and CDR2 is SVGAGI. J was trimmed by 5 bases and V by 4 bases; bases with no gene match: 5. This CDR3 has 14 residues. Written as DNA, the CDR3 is TGTGCCAGCAGTTTGAACAGGGGGCAAACTGAAGCTTTCTTT. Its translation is CASSLNRGQTEAFF.

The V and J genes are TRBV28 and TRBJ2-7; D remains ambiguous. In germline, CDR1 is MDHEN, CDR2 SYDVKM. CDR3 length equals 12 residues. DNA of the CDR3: TGTGCTTCTTGCAGCCGACCTAGGGAGCAGTACTTC. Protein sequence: CASCSRPREQYF.

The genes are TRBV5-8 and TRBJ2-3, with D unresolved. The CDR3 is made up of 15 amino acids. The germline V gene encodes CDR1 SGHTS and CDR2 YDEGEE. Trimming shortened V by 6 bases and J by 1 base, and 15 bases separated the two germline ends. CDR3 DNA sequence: TGTGCCAGCACCCTGGGCCAAAGCGGCACAGATACGCAGTATTTT. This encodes CASTLGQSGTDTQYF.

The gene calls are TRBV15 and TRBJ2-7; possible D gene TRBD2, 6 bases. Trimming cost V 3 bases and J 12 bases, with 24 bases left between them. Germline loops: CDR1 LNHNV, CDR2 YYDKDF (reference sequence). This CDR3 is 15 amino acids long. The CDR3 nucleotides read TGTGCCACCAGCAGCGAACCTGTGACTAGTATTCCGCCGTACTTC. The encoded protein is CATSSEPVTSIPPYF.

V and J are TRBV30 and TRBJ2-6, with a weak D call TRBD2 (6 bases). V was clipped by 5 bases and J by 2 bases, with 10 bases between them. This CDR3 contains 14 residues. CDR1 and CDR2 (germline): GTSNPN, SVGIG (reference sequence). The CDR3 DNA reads TGTGCCTGGGGAGGGGCTCCTGGGGCCAACGTCCTGACTTTC. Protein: CAWGGAPGANVLTF.

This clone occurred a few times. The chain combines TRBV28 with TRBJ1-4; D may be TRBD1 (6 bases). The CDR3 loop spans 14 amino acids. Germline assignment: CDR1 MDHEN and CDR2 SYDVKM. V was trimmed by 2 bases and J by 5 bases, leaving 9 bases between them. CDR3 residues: CASSLAGVNEKLFF. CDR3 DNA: TGTGCCAGCAGTTTAGCAGGGGTAAATGAAAAACTGTTTTTT. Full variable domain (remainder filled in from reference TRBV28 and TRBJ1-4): DVKVTQSSRYLVKRTGEKVFLECVQDMDHENMFWYRQDPGLGLRLIYFSYDVKMKEKGDIPEGYSVSREKKERFSLILESASTNQTSMYLCASSLAGVNEKLFFGSGTQLSVL.

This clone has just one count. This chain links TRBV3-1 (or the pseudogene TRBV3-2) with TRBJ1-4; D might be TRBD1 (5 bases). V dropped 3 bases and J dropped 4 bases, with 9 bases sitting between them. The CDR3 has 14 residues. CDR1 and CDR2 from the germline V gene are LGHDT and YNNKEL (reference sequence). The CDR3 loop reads CASSQGTINEKLFF. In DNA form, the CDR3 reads TGTGCCAGCAGCCAGGGGACGATTAATGAAAAACTGTTTTTT.

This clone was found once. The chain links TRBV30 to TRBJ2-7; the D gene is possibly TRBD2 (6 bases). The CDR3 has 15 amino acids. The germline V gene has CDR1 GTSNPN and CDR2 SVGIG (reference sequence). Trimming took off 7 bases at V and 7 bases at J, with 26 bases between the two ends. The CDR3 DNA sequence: TGTGCCTATACTCGAGGACGGCGGGGTTGGGGAGAGCAGTACTTC. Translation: CAYTRGRRGWGEQYF.

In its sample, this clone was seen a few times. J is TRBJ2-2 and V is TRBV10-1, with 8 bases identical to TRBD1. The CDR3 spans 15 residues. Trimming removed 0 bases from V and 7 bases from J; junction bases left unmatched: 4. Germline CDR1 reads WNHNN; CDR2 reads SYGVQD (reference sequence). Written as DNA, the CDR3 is TGCGCCAGCAGTGAGTCGACAGGGACAGGCGGGGAGCTGTTTTTT. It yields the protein CASSESTGTGGELFF.

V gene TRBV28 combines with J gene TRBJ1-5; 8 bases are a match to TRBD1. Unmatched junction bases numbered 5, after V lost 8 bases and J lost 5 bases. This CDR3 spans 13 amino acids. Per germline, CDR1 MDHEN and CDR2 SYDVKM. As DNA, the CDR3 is TGTGCCAGCGGGGGACAGGTCCATCAGCCCCAGCATTTT. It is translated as CASGGQVHQPQHF.

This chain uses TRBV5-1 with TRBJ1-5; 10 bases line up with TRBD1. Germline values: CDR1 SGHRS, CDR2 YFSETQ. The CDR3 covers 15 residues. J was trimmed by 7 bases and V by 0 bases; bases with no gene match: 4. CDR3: CASSLDGDRGQPQHF. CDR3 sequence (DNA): TGCGCCAGCAGCTTGGACGGGGACAGGGGACAGCCCCAGCATTTT.

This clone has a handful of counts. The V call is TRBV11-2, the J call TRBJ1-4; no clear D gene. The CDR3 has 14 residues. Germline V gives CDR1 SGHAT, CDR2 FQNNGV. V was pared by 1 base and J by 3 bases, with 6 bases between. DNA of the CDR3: TGTGCCAGCAGCTTAGGGTTTGCTAATGAAAAACTGTTTTTT. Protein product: CASSLGFANEKLFF.